This T cell receptor (beta chain) is drawn from a study of T-cell reconstitution after alpha-beta-depleted transplantation in children. The V gene's germline CDR1 is SQVTM and CDR2 ANQGSEA. This CDR3 is built from 15 residues. Unique molecular identifiers were used to barcode this TCRbeta library. One entry per CDR3 protein, called by TCRdb with MiXCR from the PCR reads. The sample shows a few hundred thousand distinct CDR3 sequences, approximately 13% of them seen only once. Of note for this clonotype: Relative to the germline gene, one junction end is altered; a read error may explain this.

This sample comprised PBMCs, mostly from graft donor cells, obtained 360 days after TCRalphabeta/CD19-depleted stem cell transplant. The chain couples TRBV29-1 to TRBJ2-1; 8 positions match TRBD2. This TCR was recovered from a male patient aged 10-17 years who had a stem cell transplant for acute myeloid leukemia, so the T cells may come from the graft donor. The DNA of the CDR3 is TGCAGCGGCCTCAGGACTAGCCCTCCTTACAATGAGCAGCTCTTC. Protein: CSGLRTSPPYNEQLF.